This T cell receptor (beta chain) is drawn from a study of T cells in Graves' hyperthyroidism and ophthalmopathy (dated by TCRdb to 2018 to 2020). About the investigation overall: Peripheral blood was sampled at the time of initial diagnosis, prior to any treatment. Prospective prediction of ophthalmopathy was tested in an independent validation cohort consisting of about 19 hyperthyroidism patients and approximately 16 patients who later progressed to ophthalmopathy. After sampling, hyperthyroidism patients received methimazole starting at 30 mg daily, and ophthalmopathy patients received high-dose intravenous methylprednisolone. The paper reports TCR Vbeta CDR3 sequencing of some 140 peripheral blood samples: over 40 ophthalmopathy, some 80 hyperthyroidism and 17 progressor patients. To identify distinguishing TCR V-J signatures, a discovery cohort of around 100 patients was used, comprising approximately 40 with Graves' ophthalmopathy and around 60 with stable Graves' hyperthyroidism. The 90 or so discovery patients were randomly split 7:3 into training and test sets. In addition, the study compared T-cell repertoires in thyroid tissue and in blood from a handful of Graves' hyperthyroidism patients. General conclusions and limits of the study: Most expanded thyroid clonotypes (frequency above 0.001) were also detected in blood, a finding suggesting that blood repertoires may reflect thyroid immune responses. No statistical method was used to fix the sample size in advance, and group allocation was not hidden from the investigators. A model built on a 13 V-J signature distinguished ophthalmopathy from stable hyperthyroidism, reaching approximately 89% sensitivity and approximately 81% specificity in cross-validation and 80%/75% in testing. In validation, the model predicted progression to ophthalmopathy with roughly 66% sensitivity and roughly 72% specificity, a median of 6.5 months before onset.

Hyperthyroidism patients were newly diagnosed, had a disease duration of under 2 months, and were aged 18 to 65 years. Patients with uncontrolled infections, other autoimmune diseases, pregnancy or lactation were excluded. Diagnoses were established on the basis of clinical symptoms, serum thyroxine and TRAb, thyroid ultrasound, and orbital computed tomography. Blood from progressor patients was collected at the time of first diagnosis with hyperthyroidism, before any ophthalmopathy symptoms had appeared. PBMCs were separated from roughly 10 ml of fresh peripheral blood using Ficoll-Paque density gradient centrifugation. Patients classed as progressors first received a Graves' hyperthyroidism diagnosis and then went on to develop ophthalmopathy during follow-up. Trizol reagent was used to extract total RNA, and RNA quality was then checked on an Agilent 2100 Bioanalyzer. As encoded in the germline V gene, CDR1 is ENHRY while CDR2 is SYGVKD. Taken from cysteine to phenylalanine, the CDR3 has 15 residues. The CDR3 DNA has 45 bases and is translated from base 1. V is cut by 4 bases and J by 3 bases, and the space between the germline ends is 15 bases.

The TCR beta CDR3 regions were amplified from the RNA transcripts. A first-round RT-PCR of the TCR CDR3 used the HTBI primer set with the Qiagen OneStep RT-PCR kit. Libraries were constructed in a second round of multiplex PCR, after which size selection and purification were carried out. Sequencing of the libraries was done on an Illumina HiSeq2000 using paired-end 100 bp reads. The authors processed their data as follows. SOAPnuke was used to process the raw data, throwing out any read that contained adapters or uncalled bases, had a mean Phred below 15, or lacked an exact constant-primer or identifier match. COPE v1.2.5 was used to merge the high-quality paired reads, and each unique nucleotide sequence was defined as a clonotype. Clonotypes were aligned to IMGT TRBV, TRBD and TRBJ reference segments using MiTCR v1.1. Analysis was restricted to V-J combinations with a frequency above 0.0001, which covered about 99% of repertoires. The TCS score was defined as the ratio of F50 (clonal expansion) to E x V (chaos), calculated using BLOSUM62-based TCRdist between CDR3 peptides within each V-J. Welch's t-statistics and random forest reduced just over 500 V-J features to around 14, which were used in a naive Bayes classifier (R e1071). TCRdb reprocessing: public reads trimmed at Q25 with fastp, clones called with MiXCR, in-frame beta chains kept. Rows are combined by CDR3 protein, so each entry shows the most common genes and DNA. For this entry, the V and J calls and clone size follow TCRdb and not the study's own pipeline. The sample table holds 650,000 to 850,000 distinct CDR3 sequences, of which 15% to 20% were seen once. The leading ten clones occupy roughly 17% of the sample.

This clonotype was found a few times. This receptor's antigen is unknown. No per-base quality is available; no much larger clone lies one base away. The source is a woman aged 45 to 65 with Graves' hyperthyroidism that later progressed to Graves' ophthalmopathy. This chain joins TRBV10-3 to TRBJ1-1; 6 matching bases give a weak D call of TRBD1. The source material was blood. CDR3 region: CAISATQGTDTEAFF. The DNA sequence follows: TGTGCCATCAGTGCTACGCAGGGGACGGACACTGAAGCTTTCTTT.